This TCR beta chain was identified during a study of monozygotic twins with inflammatory bowel disease. Study outcomes and limitations: Compared with healthy twins, IBD patients shared fewer clonotypes with others, especially with disease activity.

From its re-call of the 5' RACE reads, TCRdb lists each CDR3 protein once, without DNA. The sample data list around 410,000 distinct CDR3 sequences. As for this clonotype: Its target is unknown.

This CDR3 contains 15 residues. CDR1 is LGHDT, CDR2 YNNKEL, per germline (reference sequence). This TCR came from a human donor with ulcerative colitis or Crohn's disease, or a healthy co-twin of an affected twin (not recorded which). The sequenced material came from blood. The rearrangement links TRBV3-1 to TRBJ1-2; TCRdb's D call of TRBD1 is untestable without DNA. This chain's CDR3 is CASSQPGQGRYGYTF.